Below are 32 T cell receptor beta chains sequenced from a single sample in a study of blood T cell repertoires in COVID-19. Here immunoSEQ multiplex PCR was the method, and the copy in TCRdb shows in-frame clones only, minus some. This table holds 320,000 or so clones, roughly nine tenths found once. The sample taken for sequencing was PBMCs or T cells enriched from blood (not recorded which). The receptors here all came from a man in his 60s who had recovered from COVID-19.

The chain joins TRBV9 to TRBJ2-2, with D uncertain. The germline V gene encodes CDR1 SGDLS and CDR2 YYNGEE. The CDR3 sequence is 15 residues long. Deletions cut 0 bases from V and 0 bases from J, with 6 bases between. In DNA form, the CDR3 reads TGTGCCAGCAGCGTAGGCAGTTCGAACACCGGGGAGCTGTTTTTT. Its protein is CASSVGSSNTGELFF.

The V call is TRBV24-1, the J call TRBJ2-2, with 8 bases fitting TRBD2. Germline-derived CDR1 and CDR2 are KGHDR and SFDVKD. The CDR3 length is 16 residues. With V trimmed by 3 bases and J by 4 bases, 6 bases remained unmatched. CDR3 nucleotide sequence: TGTGCCACCAGTGATCCCGGGACTAGTCTCACCGGGGAGCTGTTTTTT. Translated: CATSDPGTSLTGELFF.

This sequence joins TRBV2 and TRBJ2-1; 10 bases are shared with TRBD2. The CDR3 spans 16 residues. From germline, CDR1 is SNHLY and CDR2 FYNNEI. V was pared by 4 bases and J by 2 bases, with 5 bases of the junction left unmatched. This CDR3 reads CASSGASGRAYNEQFF. CDR3 in DNA: TGTGCCAGCAGTGGTGCGAGCGGGAGGGCCTACAATGAGCAGTTCTTC.

This clone was counted a single time. The chain joins TRBV28 to TRBJ1-2; D is uncertain. V was shortened by 2 bases and J by 4 bases, with 11 bases between the two germline ends. CDR3 size: 14 residues. CDR1 and CDR2 from the germline V gene are MDHEN and SYDVKM. The CDR3 region has the DNA TGTGCCAGCAGTTTAAGGACGGGGTTCTATGGCTACACCTTC. Translation: CASSLRTGFYGYTF.

The chain is built from TRBV28 and TRBJ2-2; 11 positions agree with TRBD2. The V gene end was trimmed by 4 bases and the J gene end by 1 base; junction bases not matched to a gene: 2. The CDR3 runs to 16 residues. CDR1 MDHEN and CDR2 SYDVKM come from the germline V gene. CDR3 nucleotides: TGTGCCAGCAGTTCGGGACTAGCGGAGAACACCGGGGAGCTGTTTTTT. It specifies CASSSGLAENTGELFF.

The CDR3 DNA reads TGTGCCAGCAGCCCCCCGGGAGTGAGGAGGGTGGGCTACACCTTC. The encoded protein is CASSPPGVRRVGYTF. The chain joins TRBV6-5 to TRBJ1-2; D unclear. V gave up 6 bases and J gave up 8 bases, with 22 bases separating them. The CDR3 has 15 amino acids. Germline CDR1 reads MNHEY; CDR2 reads SVGAGI.

This sequence joins TRBV7-3 and TRBJ2-3; TRBD2 agrees at 11 bases. This CDR3 region has 16 residues. J lost 9 bases, V lost 5 bases, and 13 bases had no gene match. Germline lookup yields CDR1 SGHTA and CDR2 FQGTGA. The CDR3: CASSPPGTSGTGTQYF. CDR3 nucleotides: TGTGCCAGCAGCCCCCCCGGGACTAGCGGAACTGGCACGCAGTATTTT.

The V and J genes are TRBV28 and TRBJ2-1; D is undetermined. Trimming took off 6 bases at V and 4 bases at J, with 7 bases between the two ends. This CDR3 has 12 residues. Germline assignment: CDR1 MDHEN and CDR2 SYDVKM. CDR3 loop: CASSPEYNEQFF. CDR3 bases: TGTGCCAGCAGCCCGGAGTACAATGAGCAGTTCTTC.

The V call is TRBV7-3, the J call TRBJ2-1, with 12 positions matching TRBD2. CDR1 SGHTA and CDR2 FQGTGA come from the germline V gene. This CDR3 is 16 amino acids long. Germline trimming cut 6 bases from V and 6 bases from J; bases unmatched to any gene: 9. The CDR3 loop is CASSRTSGTRFNEQFF. For the CDR3, the DNA is TGTGCCAGCAGTAGGACTAGCGGGACTCGTTTCAATGAGCAGTTCTTC.

J is TRBJ2-1 and V is TRBV7-3, with D perhaps TRBD2 (5 bases). The germline V gene encodes CDR1 SGHTA and CDR2 FQGTGA. This CDR3 has 13 amino acids. Trimming removed 4 bases at V and 9 bases at J, with 13 bases between. The CDR3 nucleotides are TGTGCCAGCAGCTCCCAGTACGCGGGTGAGCAGTTCTTC. Its protein product is CASSSQYAGEQFF.

The V call is TRBV30, the J call TRBJ1-5; D is possibly TRBD1 (5 bases). This CDR3 has 15 amino acids. The ends were cut back, 0 bases at V and 3 bases at J, with 12 bases in the middle. Germline V lookup: CDR1 GTSNPN, CDR2 SVGIG (reference sequence). The CDR3 spells CAWSVRRGFNQPQHF. The CDR3 coding sequence is TGTGCCTGGAGTGTACGAAGGGGTTTCAATCAGCCCCAGCATTTT.

The chain has TRBV18 and TRBJ2-1, with 10 bases fitting TRBD2. Germline V gene lookup returns CDR1 KGHSH and CDR2 LQKENI. V dropped 3 bases and J dropped 3; count of bases not matched to a gene: 2. The CDR3 has 15 residues. The CDR3 sequence is CASSPGTSDYNEQFF. CDR3 DNA sequence: TGTGCCAGCTCACCCGGGACTAGCGACTACAATGAGCAGTTCTTC.

The rearrangement uses TRBV19 and TRBJ2-2, with TRBD1 matching 7 bases. V shed 3 bases and J 6 bases; nucleotides not matched to a gene: 7. The CDR3 consists of 15 residues. CDR1 and CDR2 from the germline V gene are LNHDA and SQIVND (reference sequence). The CDR3 region has the DNA TGTGCCAGTAGTATTACCGACAGGGCCGCCGGGGAGCTGTTTTTT. Amino acids: CASSITDRAAGELFF.

The chain has TRBV6-5 and TRBJ2-5, with 8 bases matching TRBD1. The germline V gene has CDR1 MNHEY and CDR2 SVGAGI. V lost 1 base, J lost 5 bases, and 6 bases stayed unmatched. The CDR3 covers 15 residues. CDR3 sequence: CASSYLGQGWETQYF. As DNA, the CDR3 is TGTGCCAGCAGTTACTTAGGACAGGGTTGGGAGACCCAGTACTTC.

CDR3 residues: CASSLAGGFGELFF. The DNA for the CDR3 is TGTGCCAGCAGCTTAGCAGGAGGCTTCGGGGAGCTGTTTTTT. This chain connects TRBV11-3 to TRBJ2-2; TRBD2 is a possible D gene (5 bases). The CDR3 is 14 residues long. CDR1 is SGHNT and CDR2 is YENEEA in the germline V gene. V was pared by 1 base and J by 7 bases, with 10 bases between.

J is TRBJ2-1 and V is TRBV30, with D tentatively TRBD1 (6 bases). The CDR3 is 15 amino acids. The germline CDR1 and CDR2 sequences are GTSNPN and SVGIG (reference sequence). V was trimmed by 0 bases and J by 7 bases, leaving 16 bases between them. The CDR3 coding sequence is TGTGCCTGGAGTGTAAATAGGGGGAGAAGGAATGAGCAGTTCTTC. This codes for CAWSVNRGRRNEQFF.

The table lists this clone with a count of one. The chain couples TRBV28 to TRBJ2-7, with 8 bases that match TRBD1. V dropped 5 bases and J dropped 5; count of bases not matched to a gene: 5. CDR3 length: 13 residues. The germline gives CDR1 MDHEN, CDR2 SYDVKM. The CDR3 sequence is CASSQTGAHEQYF. The CDR3 region has the DNA TGTGCCAGCAGTCAGACAGGGGCCCACGAGCAGTACTTC.

The chain couples TRBV7-2 to TRBJ1-5; D gene unclear. V was cut by 1 base and J by 1 base, with 8 bases left in between. This CDR3 is built from 15 residues. CDR1 and CDR2 (germline): SGHTA, FQGNSA. CDR3 region: CASSLVWPSNQPQHF. The CDR3 DNA reads as TGTGCCAGCAGCTTAGTTTGGCCCAGCAATCAGCCCCAGCATTTT.

This clone has more than one count but fewer than ten. The chain links TRBV19 to TRBJ2-7, with 7 bases fitting TRBD2. Germline-derived CDR1 and CDR2 are LNHDA and SQIVND (reference sequence). Trimming removed 3 bases from V and 2 bases from J; junction bases left unmatched: 4. CDR3 length: 14 amino acids. CDR3 loop: CASSIGSGTYEQYF. Here the CDR3 DNA reads TGTGCCAGTAGTATCGGAAGCGGGACCTACGAGCAGTACTTC.

The table lists this clone with a few counts. The rearrangement joins TRBV6-5 to TRBJ2-7; possibly TRBD2 for D (5 bases). Germline-derived CDR1 and CDR2 are MNHEY and SVGAGI. V lost 6 bases, J lost 4 bases, and 16 bases lay in between. The CDR3 loop spans 14 amino acids. CDR3 residues: CASRALRGIYEQYF. The CDR3 region has the DNA TGTGCCAGCAGGGCTCTAAGAGGGATTTACGAGCAGTACTTC.

The CDR3 nucleotides read TGTGCCAGCAGCACGGCCGGGACAGGGGGCTACGAGCAGTACTTC. It specifies CASSTAGTGGYEQYF. The chain recombines TRBV5-4 with TRBJ2-7, with 11 nucleotides matching TRBD1. Germline V gives CDR1 SGHNT, CDR2 YYREEE (reference sequence). The CDR3 sequence is 15 residues long. J was trimmed by 3 bases and V by 4 bases; bases with no gene match: 6.

The chain recombines TRBV15 with TRBJ2-5; D is perhaps TRBD2 (6 bases). Germline loops: CDR1 LNHNV, CDR2 YYDKDF (reference sequence). The CDR3 length is 14 residues. V was cut by 6 bases and J by 3 bases, with 14 bases left in between. This chain's CDR3 is CATRGGGVEETQYF. As DNA, the CDR3 is TGTGCCACCAGGGGGGGTGGGGTGGAAGAGACCCAGTACTTC.

This clone was seen a handful of times. The CDR3 reads CASSATGTVNEKLFF. The CDR3 coding sequence is TGTGCCAGCAGCGCAACCGGGACAGTAAATGAAAAACTGTTTTTT. The chain combines TRBV9 with TRBJ1-4; 7 bases fit TRBD1. The CDR3 spans 15 residues. Germline values: CDR1 SGDLS, CDR2 YYNGEE. The V gene end was trimmed by 3 bases and the J gene end by 5 bases; junction bases not matched to a gene: 7.

The genes are TRBV19 and TRBJ1-3; D is unclear. The V end was cut by 3 bases, the J end by 4 bases, with 13 bases between. The germline gives CDR1 LNHDA, CDR2 SQIVND (reference sequence). The CDR3 is 15 amino acids. This CDR3 is CASSIIDGGGNTIYF. The CDR3 DNA reads TGTGCCAGTAGTATCATTGACGGCGGCGGAAACACCATATATTTT.

In nucleotides, the CDR3 is TGTGCCAGCAGTGAAAGGCAGGGAGGGTGGGGAGAGACCCAGTACTTC. Translation: CASSERQGGWGETQYF. This chain connects TRBV6-1 to TRBJ2-5, with 7 bases aligning to TRBD2. V dropped 2 bases and J dropped 4; count of bases not matched to a gene: 10. This CDR3 spans 16 amino acids. CDR1 MNHNS and CDR2 SASEGT come from the germline V gene.

The chain uses TRBV11-1 and TRBJ1-1; D remains ambiguous. V lost 4 bases, J lost 5 bases, and 8 bases lay in between. CDR1 is SGHAT, CDR2 FQDESV, per germline (reference sequence). The CDR3 consists of 12 residues. DNA of the CDR3: TGTGCCAGCAGCTCGGTGCGGACTGAAGCTTTCTTT. It translates to CASSSVRTEAFF.

This clone was detected only once. The chain has TRBV21-1 and TRBJ1-2; TRBD1 is the table's D call and was not checked against the DNA. TRBV21-1 is termed a pseudogene. This CDR3 is 19 amino acids long. Here the CDR3 DNA reads TGTGCCAGCAGCAGGGTCCGGGACAGGGGGCGAAATGGCATCGATGGCTACACCTTC. Translating it yields CASSRVRDRGRNGIDGYTF.

V is TRBV5-4 and J is TRBJ2-2; 9 bases align to TRBD2. The CDR3 covers 16 residues. V lost 0 bases and J lost 6; bases outside the gene matches: 6. In germline, CDR1 is SGHNT, CDR2 YYREEE (reference sequence). CDR3 in amino acids: CASSLGAGGPSGELFF. For the CDR3, the DNA is TGTGCCAGCAGCTTGGGGGCGGGAGGGCCATCCGGGGAGCTGTTTTTT. Combining the CDR3 with reference TRBV5-4 and TRBJ2-2 gives the whole variable domain ETGVTQSPTHLIKTRGQQVTLRCSSQSGHNTVSWYQQALGQGPQFIFQYYREEENGRGNFPPRFSGLQFPNYSSELNVNALELDDSALYLCASSLGAGGPSGELFFGEGSRLTVL.

The chain has TRBV7-2 and TRBJ2-1; D perhaps matches TRBD2 (6 bases). CDR3 size: 18 residues. V gave up 1 base and J gave up 6 bases, with 22 bases separating them. CDR1 and CDR2 from the germline V gene are SGHTA and FQGNSA. DNA for the CDR3: TGTGCCAGCAGCTTAGTGGGTTATCTTGGGGGGAGTAGCAATGAGCAGTTCTTC. Its translation: CASSLVGYLGGSSNEQFF.

V and J are TRBV5-1 and TRBJ2-2; 11 nucleotides line up with TRBD2. The CDR3 covers 19 residues. CDR1 is SGHRS and CDR2 is YFSETQ in the germline V gene. V was clipped by 3 bases and J by 4 bases; unmatched bases: 14. The CDR3 DNA reads as TGCGCCAGCAGCTGGGCCGGGACTAGCGGTCCAGGGGGCACCGGGGAGCTGTTTTTT. Encoded protein: CASSWAGTSGPGGTGELFF. Combining the CDR3 with reference TRBV5-1 and TRBJ2-2 gives the whole variable domain KAGVTQTPRYLIKTRGQQVTLSCSPISGHRSVSWYQQTPGQGLQFLFEYFSETQRNKGNFPGRFSGRQFSNSRSEMNVSTLELGDSALYLCASSWAGTSGPGGTGELFFGEGSRLTVL.

The V call is TRBV2, the J call TRBJ1-5; unclear D gene. Trimming pared 4 bases from V and 6 bases from J, leaving 13 bases between. CDR1 SNHLY and CDR2 FYNNEI come from the germline V gene. The CDR3 runs to 14 residues. The CDR3 sequence: CASSVGLDSQPQHF. Here the CDR3 DNA reads TGTGCCAGCAGTGTCGGGCTGGACTCTCAGCCCCAGCATTTT. The full variable domain, with the rest looked up from reference TRBV2 and TRBJ1-5, is EPEVTQTPSHQVTQMGQEVILRCVPISNHLYFYWYRQILGQKVEFLVSFYNNEISEKSEIFDDQFSVERPDGSNFTLKIRSTKLEDSAMYFCASSVGLDSQPQHFGDGTRLSIL.

V usage is TRBV19 and J usage is TRBJ2-3; 7 positions match TRBD1. With V trimmed by 3 bases and J by 3 bases, 3 bases remained unmatched. Germline lookup yields CDR1 LNHDA and CDR2 SQIVND (reference sequence). CDR3 size: 14 residues. CDR3 in amino acids: CASSMRQGTDTQYF. CDR3 nucleotide sequence: TGTGCCAGTAGTATGAGACAGGGAACAGATACGCAGTATTTT.